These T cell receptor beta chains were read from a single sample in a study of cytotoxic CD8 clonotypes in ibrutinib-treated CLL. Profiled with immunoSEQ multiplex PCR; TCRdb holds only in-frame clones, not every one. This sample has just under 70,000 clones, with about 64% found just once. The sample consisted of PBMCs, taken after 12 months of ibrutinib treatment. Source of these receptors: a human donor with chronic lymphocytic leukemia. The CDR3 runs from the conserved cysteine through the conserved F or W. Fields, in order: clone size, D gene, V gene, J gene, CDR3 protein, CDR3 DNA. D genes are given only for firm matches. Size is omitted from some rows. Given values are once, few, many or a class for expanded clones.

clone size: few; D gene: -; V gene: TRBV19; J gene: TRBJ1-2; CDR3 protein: CASSQIQVANYGYTF; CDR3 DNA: TGTGCCAGTAGTCAAATACAGGTTGCTAACTATGGCTACACCTTC
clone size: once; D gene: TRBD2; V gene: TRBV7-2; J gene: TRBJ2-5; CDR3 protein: CASSKTSGAYQETQYF; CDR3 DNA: TGTGCCAGCAGCAAGACTAGCGGGGCGTACCAAGAGACCCAGTACTTC
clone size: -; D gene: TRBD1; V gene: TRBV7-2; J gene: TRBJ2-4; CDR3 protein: CASSPLTGRDIQYF; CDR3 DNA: TGTGCCAGCAGCCCGCTGACAGGGCGAGACATTCAGTACTTC
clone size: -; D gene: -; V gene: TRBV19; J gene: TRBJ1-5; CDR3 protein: CASSSVPVGQPQHF; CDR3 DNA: TGTGCCAGTAGTTCAGTGCCCGTGGGTCAGCCCCAGCATTTT
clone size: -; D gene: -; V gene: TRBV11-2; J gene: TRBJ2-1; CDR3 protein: CASSPLARVQFF; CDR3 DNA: TGTGCCAGCAGCCCGCTAGCTAGGGTGCAGTTCTTC
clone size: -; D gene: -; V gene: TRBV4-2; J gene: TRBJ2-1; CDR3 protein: CASSPYTADEQFF; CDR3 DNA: TGTGCCAGCAGCCCTTATACGGCCGATGAGCAGTTCTTC
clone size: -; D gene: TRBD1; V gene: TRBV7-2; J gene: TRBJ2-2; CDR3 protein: CASSSGQGGSGELFF; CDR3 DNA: TGTGCCAGCAGCTCGGGACAGGGAGGTTCCGGGGAGCTGTTTTTT
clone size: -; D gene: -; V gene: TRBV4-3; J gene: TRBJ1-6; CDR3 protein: CASSQETGQASNNSPLHF; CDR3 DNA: TGCGCCAGCAGCCAAGAGACAGGCCAGGCGTCAAATAATTCACCCCTCCACTTT
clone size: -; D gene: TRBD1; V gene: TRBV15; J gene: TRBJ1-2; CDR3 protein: CATSRDLSGQYYGYTF; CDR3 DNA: TGTGCCACCAGCAGAGATCTCTCGGGACAGTACTATGGCTACACCTTC
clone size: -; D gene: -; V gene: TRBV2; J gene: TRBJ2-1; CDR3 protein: CASSGGNEQFF; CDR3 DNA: TGTGCCAGCAGTGGGGGGAATGAGCAGTTCTTC
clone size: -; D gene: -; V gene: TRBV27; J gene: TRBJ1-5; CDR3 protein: CASSQLRNQPQHF; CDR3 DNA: TGTGCCAGCAGCCAGCTACGTAATCAGCCCCAGCATTTT
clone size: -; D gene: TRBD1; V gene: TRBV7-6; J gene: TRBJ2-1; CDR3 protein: CASSRSGTGNNEQFF; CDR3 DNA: TGTGCCAGCAGCCGCTCCGGGACAGGGAACAATGAGCAGTTCTTC
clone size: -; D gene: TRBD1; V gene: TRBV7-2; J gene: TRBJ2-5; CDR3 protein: CASSLLTGEETQYF; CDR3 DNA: TGTGCCAGCAGCTTATTAACAGGGGAAGAGACCCAGTACTTC
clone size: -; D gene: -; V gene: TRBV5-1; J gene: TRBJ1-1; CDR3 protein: CASSPQGLGVTEAFF; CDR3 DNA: TGCGCCAGCAGCCCCCAGGGGCTCGGAGTCACTGAAGCTTTCTTT
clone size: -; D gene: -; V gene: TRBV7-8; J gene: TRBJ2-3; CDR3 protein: CASSLDSGSTDTQYF; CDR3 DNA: TGTGCCAGCAGCCTCGACAGCGGGAGCACAGATACGCAGTATTTT
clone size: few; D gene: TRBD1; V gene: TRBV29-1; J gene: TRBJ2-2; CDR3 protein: CSVDRDRGGGELFF; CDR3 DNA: TGCAGCGTTGACCGTGACAGGGGAGGTGGGGAGCTGTTTTTT
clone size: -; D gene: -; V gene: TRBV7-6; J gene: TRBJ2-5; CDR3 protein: CASSLSRAVTQYF; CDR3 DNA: TGTGCCAGCAGCTTATCCCGGGCCGTGACCCAGTACTTC